The 3 T cell receptor beta chains in this list originate from one sample, sequenced in a study of cytomegalovirus exposure and HLA in healthy donors. Amplification used 60 Vbeta primers and 13 Jbeta primers. Produced via immunoSEQ multiplex PCR; TCRdb's table is partial and in-frame only. The data show about 110,000 clones, approximately 69% seen once. The sequencing sample was made of PBMCs. All receptors derive from a man aged 30-40 years in good health and CMV-seronegative.

The V and J genes are TRBV18 and TRBJ2-7, with TRBD1 matching over 9 bases. The CDR3 runs 14 residues. J gave up 4 bases and V 3 bases, and 4 bases lay outside the gene matches. Germline V lookup: CDR1 KGHSH, CDR2 LQKENI. The CDR3 protein is CASSPDRGSYEQYF. The CDR3 DNA sequence: TGTGCCAGCTCACCGGACAGGGGTTCATACGAGCAGTACTTC. The entire variable domain, with the rest obtained from reference TRBV18 and TRBJ2-7, is as follows: NAGVMQNPRHLVRRRGQEARLRCSPMKGHSHVYWYRQLPEEGLKFMVYLQKENIIDESGMPKERFSAEFPKEGPSILRIQQVVRGDSAAYFCASSPDRGSYEQYFGPGTRLTVT.

V and J are TRBV5-4 and TRBJ2-7; 8 nucleotides agree with TRBD2. Germline CDR1 and CDR2: SGHNT and YYREEE (reference sequence). CDR3 length equals 17 residues. The ends lost 0 bases at V and 2 bases at J; junction bases unmatched: 10. CDR3 DNA: TGTGCCAGCAGCTTGGGGGGTCTAGCGGGCCTGACCTACGAGCAGTACTTC. Translating gives CASSLGGLAGLTYEQYF.

J is TRBJ1-6 and V is TRBV9; D is possibly TRBD1 (6 bases). From germline, CDR1 is SGDLS and CDR2 YYNGEE. Trimming removed 2 bases from V and 10 bases from J, with 13 bases in between. The CDR3 sequence is 14 residues long. The CDR3 region has the DNA TGTGCCAGCAGCGTCGCAACAGGGTACTCACCCCTCCACTTT. It translates to CASSVATGYSPLHF.